This is a list of T cell receptor beta chains from one sample in a study of brain T cells in children with intractable seizures. This table comes from immunoSEQ multiplex PCR, and its TCRdb copy is limited to in-frame clones, with some not included. The data contain 1,500 to 2,500 clones, more than 75% of them singletons. Here the sequenced sample was resected brain tissue, taken at surgery. These TCRs come from a girl aged 2-10 years with tuberous sclerosis and intractable seizures. Both conserved end residues are part of each CDR3. D genes are given only for firm matches. The size entry is marked missing in some rows and otherwise reads once, few, many or a size class.

CDR3 protein: CASSQGFSNQPQHF
CDR3 DNA: TGTGCCAGCTCACAGGGGTTTAGCAATCAGCCCCAGCATTTT
J gene: TRBJ1-5
D gene: -
V gene: TRBV18
clone size: -

CDR3 protein: CASSRTENEKLFF
CDR3 DNA: TGTGCCAGCAGTCGGACAGAGAATGAAAAACTGTTTTTT
J gene: TRBJ1-4
D gene: -
V gene: TRBV6-5
clone size: -

CDR3 protein: CASSVPSRDSQETQYF
CDR3 DNA: TGTGCCAGCAGTGTCCCCTCCCGGGACTCTCAAGAGACCCAGTACTTC
J gene: TRBJ2-5
D gene: -
V gene: TRBV6-2/TRBV6-3
clone size: -

CDR3 protein: CASSFVGAGANTGELFF
CDR3 DNA: TGTGCCAGCAGCTTCGTCGGGGCGGGGGCGAACACCGGGGAGCTGTTTTTT
J gene: TRBJ2-2
D gene: TRBD2
V gene: TRBV5-6
clone size: -

CDR3 protein: CASSLSTGGVSSYEQYF
CDR3 DNA: TGTGCCAGCAGCTTATCCACAGGTGGGGTGAGCTCCTACGAGCAGTACTTC
J gene: TRBJ2-7
D gene: -
V gene: TRBV11-2
clone size: -

CDR3 protein: CASSQGRQGYGYTF
CDR3 DNA: TGTGCCAGCAGCCAAGGCCGACAGGGCTATGGCTACACCTTC
J gene: TRBJ1-2
D gene: TRBD1
V gene: TRBV4-2
clone size: -

CDR3 protein: CASSYLTSGRPGEQYF
CDR3 DNA: TGTGCCAGCAGTTACCTTACTAGCGGACGCCCCGGGGAGCAGTACTTC
J gene: TRBJ2-7
D gene: TRBD2
V gene: TRBV6-5
clone size: once

CDR3 protein: CATADRGPTYEQYF
CDR3 DNA: TGTGCCACCGCGGACAGGGGGCCAACCTACGAGCAGTACTTC
J gene: TRBJ2-7
D gene: TRBD1
V gene: TRBV27
clone size: once

CDR3 protein: CASSFFGGLAATSATDTQYF
CDR3 DNA: TGTGCCAGCAGCTTCTTCGGTGGACTAGCGGCCACCTCCGCCACAGATACGCAGTATTTT
J gene: TRBJ2-3
D gene: TRBD2
V gene: TRBV13
clone size: -

CDR3 protein: CASSLDSTGANTGELFF
CDR3 DNA: TGTGCCAGCAGCTTAGACTCGACAGGGGCGAACACCGGGGAGCTGTTTTTT
J gene: TRBJ2-2
D gene: TRBD1
V gene: TRBV7-8
clone size: -

CDR3 protein: CASNTPAQDTQYF
CDR3 DNA: TGTGCCAGTAACACACCCGCACAAGATACGCAGTATTTT
J gene: TRBJ2-3
D gene: -
V gene: TRBV19
clone size: -

CDR3 protein: CASSLGAYEQYF
CDR3 DNA: TGTGCCAGCAGCCTTGGGGCCTACGAGCAGTACTTC
J gene: TRBJ2-7
D gene: -
V gene: TRBV7-2
clone size: -

CDR3 protein: CASSPSLPGDLNTGELFF
CDR3 DNA: TGTGCCAGCAGCCCCTCCCTTCCAGGGGACTTGAACACCGGGGAGCTGTTTTTT
J gene: TRBJ2-2
D gene: -
V gene: TRBV11-3
clone size: few

CDR3 protein: CASSFGGNTGELFF
CDR3 DNA: TGTGCCAGCAGCTTCGGCGGGAACACCGGGGAGCTGTTTTTT
J gene: TRBJ2-2
D gene: -
V gene: TRBV11-1
clone size: -

CDR3 protein: CASSYSSDYNEQFF
CDR3 DNA: TGTGCCAGCAGTTACTCTAGCGACTACAATGAGCAGTTCTTC
J gene: TRBJ2-1
D gene: -
V gene: TRBV6-2/TRBV6-3
clone size: -

CDR3 protein: CASSQDYLAGGPRQETQYF
CDR3 DNA: TGCGCCAGCAGCCAAGATTATCTAGCGGGGGGGCCCCGCCAAGAGACCCAGTACTTC
J gene: TRBJ2-5
D gene: TRBD2
V gene: TRBV4-1
clone size: -

CDR3 protein: CASSWGGSGNTIYF
CDR3 DNA: TGTGCCAGCAGCTGGGGGGGGTCGGGAAACACCATATATTTT
J gene: TRBJ1-3
D gene: -
V gene: TRBV7-2
clone size: large

CDR3 protein: CASSLTATANYGYTF
CDR3 DNA: TGTGCCAGCAGCTTAACAGCAACTGCTAACTATGGCTACACCTTC
J gene: TRBJ1-2
D gene: -
V gene: TRBV5-5
clone size: few

CDR3 protein: CAWSVTGISGQETQYF
CDR3 DNA: TGTGCCTGGAGTGTTACAGGGATTTCGGGCCAAGAGACCCAGTACTTC
J gene: TRBJ2-5
D gene: -
V gene: TRBV30
clone size: -

CDR3 protein: CASSVTSSYNSPLHF
CDR3 DNA: TGTGCCAGCAGCGTGACTAGCTCCTATAATTCACCCCTCCACTTT
J gene: TRBJ1-6
D gene: -
V gene: TRBV9
clone size: -

CDR3 protein: CASSVDSLNTEAFF
CDR3 DNA: TGTGCCAGTAGTGTCGACAGTCTCAACACTGAAGCTTTCTTT
J gene: TRBJ1-1
D gene: -
V gene: TRBV19
clone size: few

CDR3 protein: CASSPGGRRQNTEAFF
CDR3 DNA: TGTGCCAGCTCCCCCGGCGGAAGGCGACAGAACACTGAAGCTTTCTTT
J gene: TRBJ1-1
D gene: -
V gene: TRBV18
clone size: -

CDR3 protein: CASSYLGAGSETQYF
CDR3 DNA: TGTGCCAGCAGTTACCTAGGAGCGGGTTCGGAGACCCAGTACTTC
J gene: TRBJ2-5
D gene: -
V gene: TRBV6-2/TRBV6-3
clone size: -

CDR3 protein: CASSLEGVNQPQHF
CDR3 DNA: TGTGCCAGTAGTCTGGAGGGGGTCAATCAGCCCCAGCATTTT
J gene: TRBJ1-5
D gene: -
V gene: TRBV19
clone size: once

CDR3 protein: CASSEGGGGSPLHF
CDR3 DNA: TGTGCCAGCAGTGAAGGGGGCGGGGGTTCACCCCTCCACTTT
J gene: TRBJ1-6
D gene: -
V gene: TRBV6-1
clone size: -

CDR3 protein: CASSPTGLLTGELFF
CDR3 DNA: TGTGCCAGCTCACCAACGGGACTCCTCACCGGGGAGCTGTTTTTT
J gene: TRBJ2-2
D gene: -
V gene: TRBV18
clone size: -

CDR3 protein: CASSFVRLKATGELFF
CDR3 DNA: TGTGCCAGCAGCTTTGTTCGACTAAAAGCAACCGGGGAGCTGTTTTTT
J gene: TRBJ2-2
D gene: -
V gene: TRBV7-8
clone size: -

CDR3 protein: CASSESRGGQITGELFF
CDR3 DNA: TGTGCCAGCAGTGAATCAAGGGGGGGACAGATAACCGGGGAGCTGTTTTTT
J gene: TRBJ2-2
D gene: -
V gene: TRBV2
clone size: -

CDR3 protein: CASSPGAGIIGELFF
CDR3 DNA: TGTGCCAGCTCACCAGGCGCGGGGATCATCGGGGAGCTGTTTTTT
J gene: TRBJ2-2
D gene: -
V gene: TRBV18
clone size: once

CDR3 protein: CASSVSVKGNSNQPQHF
CDR3 DNA: TGTGCCAGCAGTGTGTCAGTAAAGGGCAATAGCAATCAGCCCCAGCATTTT
J gene: TRBJ1-5
D gene: -
V gene: TRBV2
clone size: once

CDR3 protein: CATSDFKLDAGELFF
CDR3 DNA: TGTGCCACCAGTGATTTCAAATTGGACGCCGGGGAGCTGTTTTTT
J gene: TRBJ2-2
D gene: -
V gene: TRBV24-1
clone size: -

CDR3 protein: CASSPPSEQFF
CDR3 DNA: TGTGCCAGCAGCCCCCCCTCTGAGCAGTTCTTC
J gene: TRBJ2-1
D gene: -
V gene: TRBV7-9
clone size: -

CDR3 protein: CASSFPGGNQPQHF
CDR3 DNA: TGTGCCAGCAGTTTCCCCGGAGGCAATCAGCCCCAGCATTTT
J gene: TRBJ1-5
D gene: -
V gene: TRBV27
clone size: few

CDR3 protein: CASSLPHPGTVNDEQFF
CDR3 DNA: TGCGCCAGCAGCTTGCCTCACCCCGGGACAGTCAACGATGAGCAGTTCTTC
J gene: TRBJ2-1
D gene: TRBD1
V gene: TRBV5-1
clone size: -

CDR3 protein: CASSVQGASNEKLFF
CDR3 DNA: TGTGCCAGCAGCGTTCAGGGGGCGTCTAATGAAAAACTGTTTTTT
J gene: TRBJ1-4
D gene: TRBD1
V gene: TRBV9
clone size: -

CDR3 protein: CASSEAGTGANTGELFF
CDR3 DNA: TGTGCCAGCAGTGAAGCTGGGACAGGGGCGAACACCGGGGAGCTGTTTTTT
J gene: TRBJ2-2
D gene: TRBD1
V gene: TRBV6-1
clone size: -

CDR3 protein: CASSSVRMNTEAFF
CDR3 DNA: TGTGCCAGCAGCTCGGTAAGGATGAACACTGAAGCTTTCTTT
J gene: TRBJ1-1
D gene: -
V gene: TRBV5-4
clone size: -

CDR3 protein: CASSRTSGGPTSSTDTQYF
CDR3 DNA: TGCGCCAGCAGTAGGACTAGCGGGGGGCCCACTTCTAGCACAGATACGCAGTATTTT
J gene: TRBJ2-3
D gene: TRBD2
V gene: TRBV10-2
clone size: -

CDR3 protein: CATSDTDSTDKNIQYF
CDR3 DNA: TGTGCCACCAGTGACACGGACAGCACTGACAAAAACATTCAGTACTTC
J gene: TRBJ2-4
D gene: -
V gene: TRBV24-1
clone size: few